The TCR beta chain described here comes from a study of beta chain features in type 1 diabetes. The study's findings and limits: cDNA-based sequencing might over-represent cells highly expressing TCR.

Sequencing targeted expressed TCRB transcripts, as all isolated RNA had been reverse transcribed. Naive, central memory and regulatory T cell samples averaged around 3.9 million immunoSEQ reads each. Sequencing used immunoSEQ multiplex PCR; TCRdb keeps in-frame clones, though not all of them. This table has some 150,000 clones, nearly 9.5% appearing once. Looked up from germline, CDR1 is ENHRY and CDR2 is SYGVKD. Germline trimming cut 4 bases from V and 7 bases from J; bases unmatched to any gene: 12. The CDR3 consists of 16 residues. This clone was observed a few times. The antigen is unknown. Material for sequencing was central memory CD4+ T cells from blood. The receptor comes from a man between 18 and 35 years old in good health. The chain recombines TRBV10-3 with TRBJ2-3, with 9 bases identical to TRBD2. In DNA, the CDR3 is TGTGCCATCAGTGCTGAGCTAGCGGGACTAAGATATACGCAGTATTTT. It is translated as CAISAELAGLRYTQYF.